Shown below are 21 T cell receptor beta chains from a single sample sequenced in a study of shared clonotypes between healthy human individuals. Sequencing was performed with immunoSEQ multiplex PCR; in TCRdb, only in-frame clones are kept and a portion is missing. In the table there are around 980,000 clones, roughly 74% of which are singletons. The sequencing input was memory CD4+ T cells from PBMCs. Subset: CD45RA-negative fraction. These receptors were collected from a man aged 18 to 29 in good health. Some clones in this sample may be carry-over from other donors' samples.

This chain joins TRBV10-1 and TRBJ2-5; 9 nucleotides agree with TRBD1. Germline CDR1 is WNHNN and CDR2 is SYGVQD (reference sequence). CDR3 length: 15 amino acids. V shed 4 bases and J 5 bases; nucleotides not matched to a gene: 8. DNA of the CDR3: TGCGCCAGCAGTGCCAACAGGGGGCGCTGGGAGACCCAGTACTTC. This encodes CASSANRGRWETQYF.

The CDR3 sequence: CASSLDQPHTGELFF. The CDR3 region has the DNA TGTGCCAGCAGCTTAGATCAGCCGCACACCGGGGAGCTGTTTTTT. The chain links TRBV11-2 to TRBJ2-2; D is undetermined. The length of the CDR3 is 15 residues. V lost 0 bases and J 3 bases, leaving 8 bases between the germline ends. The germline gives CDR1 SGHAT, CDR2 FQNNGV.

J is TRBJ2-3 and V is TRBV19; D ambiguous. From germline, CDR1 is LNHDA and CDR2 SQIVND (reference sequence). Between the trimmed V and J ends, which lost 6 bases and 2 bases, there was a span of 9 bases. The CDR3 extends over 13 amino acids. The CDR3 loop reads CASRASNTDTQYF. CDR3 DNA sequence: TGTGCCAGTAGGGCCAGCAACACAGATACGCAGTATTTT.

The chain uses TRBV28 and TRBJ1-3; D possibly corresponds to TRBD1 (6 bases). V lost 6 bases and J 0 bases, leaving 18 bases between the germline ends. The CDR3 spans 17 residues. The V gene's germline CDR1 is MDHEN and CDR2 SYDVKM. The CDR3 reads CASRTTGGAPSGNTIYF. CDR3 nucleotides: TGTGCCAGCAGGACGACAGGCGGGGCTCCCTCTGGAAACACCATATATTTT.

The chain couples TRBV6-5 to TRBJ2-3; tentative D call: TRBD2 (5 bases). The CDR3 consists of 12 residues. Germline-derived CDR1 and CDR2 are MNHEY and SVGAGI. V gave up 8 bases and J gave up 4 bases, with 10 bases separating them. CDR3 nucleotide sequence: TGTGCCAGCGGGAGTAGGGCAGATACGCAGTATTTT. This translates into CASGSRADTQYF.

This chain uses TRBV6-6 with TRBJ1-1; 7 bases match TRBD1. The CDR3 extends over 14 amino acids. J gave up 4 bases and V 2 bases, and 4 bases lay outside the gene matches. Germline assignment: CDR1 MNHNY and CDR2 SVGAGI (reference sequence). The CDR3 here is CASSYGQGGTEAFF. The CDR3 region has the DNA TGTGCCAGCAGTTACGGGCAGGGGGGCACTGAAGCTTTCTTT.

The CDR3: CASSHTTSPRGNEQFF. The CDR3 DNA reads as TGTGCCAGCAGCCATACGACTAGCCCCAGAGGTAATGAGCAGTTCTTC. V usage is TRBV7-8 and J usage is TRBJ2-1, with TRBD2 matching over 7 bases. The CDR3 covers 16 residues. With 5 bases clipped from V and 7 bases from J, the junction kept 14 bases outside the gene matches. Germline V gives CDR1 SGHVS, CDR2 FQNEAQ.

The J gene is TRBJ2-3, the V gene TRBV25-1; 7 nucleotides align to TRBD1. The germline V gene encodes CDR1 MGHDK and CDR2 SYGVNS. The junction had 7 bases not matched to a gene; V was cut back by 3 bases and J by 1 base. The CDR3 contains 16 residues. Here the CDR3 DNA reads TGTGCCAGCAGTGAGCGACAGGGCCTCCGCACAGATACGCAGTATTTT. It specifies CASSERQGLRTDTQYF.

The chain uses TRBV5-1 and TRBJ1-1; no firm D call. This CDR3 is built from 13 residues. Germline CDR1 SGHRS, CDR2 YFSETQ. The germline V and J ends were trimmed by 4 bases and 5 bases, with 12 bases remaining between them. CDR3 region: CASSAGPGTEAFF. The CDR3, as DNA: TGCGCCAGCAGCGCCGGCCCGGGGACTGAAGCTTTCTTT. The complete variable domain, with remaining parts taken from reference TRBV5-1 and TRBJ1-1, reads KAGVTQTPRYLIKTRGQQVTLSCSPISGHRSVSWYQQTPGQGLQFLFEYFSETQRNKGNFPGRFSGRQFSNSRSEMNVSTLELGDSALYLCASSAGPGTEAFFGQGTRLTVV.

The chain has TRBV29-1 and TRBJ1-2, with 8 bases fitting TRBD1. The CDR3 extends over 12 amino acids. The J segment lost 8 bases and the V segment lost 7 bases, leaving 9 bases of the junction unmatched. Per the germline V gene, CDR1 is SQVTM and CDR2 is ANQGSEA. The CDR3 here is CSGGGQAAGYTF. The CDR3 region has the DNA TGCAGCGGAGGGGGACAGGCTGCCGGCTACACCTTC.

The chain carries TRBV4-2 and TRBJ1-2; TRBD1 agrees at 7 bases. Germline-derived CDR1 and CDR2 are LGHNA and YNFKEQ. CDR3 length: 14 residues. The trim removed 0 bases at V and 6 bases at J, leaving 4 bases unmatched. The chain's CDR3 is CASSQDRGIDGYTF. The CDR3 nucleotides are TGTGCCAGCAGCCAAGACAGGGGGATCGATGGCTACACCTTC.

This chain links TRBV30 with TRBJ1-1, with D hard to call. The V and J ends lost 2 bases and 5 bases respectively, with 12 bases between them. The CDR3 consists of 13 residues. From germline, CDR1 is GTSNPN and CDR2 SVGIG (reference sequence). The CDR3 DNA reads as TGTGCCTGGAGTCTAAACAGAGTTACTGAAGCTTTCTTT. This translates into CAWSLNRVTEAFF.

This clone was seen a handful of times. The CDR3 loop is CASSEQDRAGTGELFF. CDR3 coding DNA: TGCGCCAGCAGCGAACAGGACAGGGCGGGGACCGGGGAGCTGTTTTTT. This rearrangement joins TRBV5-1 to TRBJ2-2; 8 bases fit TRBD1. This CDR3 comprises 16 residues. V lost 4 bases to trimming and J lost 5 bases; unmatched junction nucleotides: 10. Germline loops: CDR1 SGHRS, CDR2 YFSETQ.

CDR3 protein: CASSSGSGLFSGNTIYF. The CDR3 DNA reads as TGCGCCAGCAGCTCCGGTAGTGGGCTCTTCTCTGGAAACACCATATATTTT. This rearrangement joins TRBV5-1 to TRBJ1-3; D not resolved. V was shortened by 3 bases and J by 0 bases, with 16 bases between the two germline ends. CDR3 length: 17 residues. CDR1 and CDR2 from the germline V gene are SGHRS and YFSETQ. Full variable domain (missing parts from reference TRBV5-1 and TRBJ1-3): KAGVTQTPRYLIKTRGQQVTLSCSPISGHRSVSWYQQTPGQGLQFLFEYFSETQRNKGNFPGRFSGRQFSNSRSEMNVSTLELGDSALYLCASSSGSGLFSGNTIYFGEGSWLTVV.

This chain connects TRBV7-2 to TRBJ1-4; TRBD1 might be the D (6 bases). Deletions cut 5 bases from V and 12 bases from J, with 13 bases between. Germline loops: CDR1 SGHTA, CDR2 FQGNSA. This CDR3 spans 12 amino acids. Written as DNA, the CDR3 is TGTGCCAGCAGCCGGGGGGGCTGGCAACTGTTTTTT. It yields the protein CASSRGGWQLFF. The variable domain in full, with the rest retrieved from reference TRBV7-2 and TRBJ1-4, is GAGVSQSPSNKVTEKGKDVELRCDPISGHTALYWYRQSLGQGLEFLIYFQGNSAPDKSGLPSDRFSAERTGGSVSTLTIQRTQQEDSAVYLCASSRGGWQLFFGSGTQLSVL.

The rearrangement joins TRBV5-4 to TRBJ1-4, with D possibly being TRBD1 (6 bases). With 0 bases removed from V and 6 bases from J, the gap between germline ends came to 9 bases. This CDR3 is built from 14 residues. In germline, CDR1 is SGHNT, CDR2 YYREEE (reference sequence). CDR3 bases: TGTGCCAGCAGCTTGGCCTCAGGGGATGAAAAACTGTTTTTT. This encodes CASSLASGDEKLFF.

The chain is built from TRBV7-9 and TRBJ1-1; no firm D call. The CDR3 sequence is 13 residues long. Germline V lookup: CDR1 SEHNR, CDR2 FQNEAQ (reference sequence). The V gene lost 2 bases and the J gene lost 2 bases, with 6 bases spanning the gap. CDR3 sequence reads: CASSLFSNTEAFF. The CDR3 bases are TGTGCCAGCAGCTTATTCTCCAACACTGAAGCTTTCTTT.

The CDR3 bases are TGCGCCAGCAGCCTGGACCCTCAGGGCCAAAACATTCAGTACTTC. The encoded protein is CASSLDPQGQNIQYF. The genes are TRBV5-1 and TRBJ2-4; D possibly corresponds to TRBD1 (5 bases). This CDR3 spans 15 amino acids. Germline CDR1 reads SGHRS; CDR2 reads YFSETQ. Trimming stripped 4 bases from V and 5 bases from J, with 16 bases between.

The rearrangement links TRBV5-1 to TRBJ1-2, with D perhaps TRBD1 (6 bases). Germline V gives CDR1 SGHRS, CDR2 YFSETQ. Trimming removed 5 bases from V and 4 bases from J, with 15 bases in between. The CDR3 consists of 14 residues. The chain's CDR3 is CASRGQPESYGYTF. CDR3 DNA: TGCGCCAGCAGAGGACAGCCAGAATCCTATGGCTACACCTTC.

Of note for this clone: The identical CDR3 is also encoded by other nucleotide sequences in the sample. The V and J genes are TRBV2 and TRBJ2-7; perhaps TRBD1 as D (5 bases). CDR3 length: 13 residues. Looked up from germline, CDR1 is SNHLY and CDR2 is FYNNEI. V lost 6 bases to trimming and J lost 2 bases, with 11 bases between them. Here the CDR3 reads CASSDSGTYEQYF. In DNA, the CDR3 is TGTGCCAGCAGCGACAGTGGAACCTACGAGCAGTACTTC.

This clone was detected only a few times. The chain has TRBV28 and TRBJ2-4; D may be TRBD1 (6 bases). The CDR3 is 16 residues long. V was pared by 5 bases and J by 5 bases, with 19 bases between. Germline-derived CDR1 and CDR2 are MDHEN and SYDVKM. The CDR3 DNA reads as TGTGCCAGCAGTACAACAGGGCCCGGTCCCGAAAACATTCAGTACTTC. Amino acids: CASSTTGPGPENIQYF.